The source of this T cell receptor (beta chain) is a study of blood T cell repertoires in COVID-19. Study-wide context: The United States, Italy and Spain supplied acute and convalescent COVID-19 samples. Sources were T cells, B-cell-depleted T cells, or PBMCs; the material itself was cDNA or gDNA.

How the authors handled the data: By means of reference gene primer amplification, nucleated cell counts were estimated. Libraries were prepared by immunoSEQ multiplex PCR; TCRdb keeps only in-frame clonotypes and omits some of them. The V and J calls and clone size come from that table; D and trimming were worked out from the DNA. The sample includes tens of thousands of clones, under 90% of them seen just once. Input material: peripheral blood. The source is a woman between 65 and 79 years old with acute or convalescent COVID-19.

This CDR3 is CASSIQGKRAFF. The CDR3 bases are TGTGCCAGTAGTATTCAGGGTAAGAGAGCTTTCTTT. The chain carries TRBV19 and TRBJ1-1, with a tentative D call TRBD1 (5 bases). Trimming took off 3 bases at V and 10 bases at J, with 12 bases between the two ends. CDR1 LNHDA and CDR2 SQIVND come from the germline V gene (reference sequence). The CDR3 consists of 12 residues.